The rows below give T cell receptor beta chains drawn from one sample of a study of metastatic and nonmetastatic thyroid tumors. TCRdb reprocessed the PCR reads via MiXCR. The sample includes some 25,000 clones, 22% of them seen just once. Specimen: blood. Receptors originate from a female donor with papillary thyroid cancer or a benign thyroid nodule (not recorded which). Some clones in this sample may be carry-over from other donors' samples. CDR3s include the opening cysteine and the closing phenylalanine or tryptophan. The D gene is left open where the match is weak. Clone size is shown for a subset of rows, as once, few, many or a class of expanded clone.

size	V	D	CDR3
many	TRBV19	.	CASRGTITEAFF
.	TRBV6-2/TRBV6-3	.	CASSYSSTDTQYF
many	TRBV7-2	.	CASSLQAATNEKLFF
once	TRBV18	.	CASSAGQRNTEAFF
many	TRBV30	.	CAWSRGWYGYTF
many	TRBV20-1	.	CSAEKDGSNSPLHF
.	TRBV27	.	CASSLLTIGELFF
many	TRBV20-1	.	CSASFPGAETQYF
many	TRBV7-2	.	CASSLYENTEAFF
few	TRBV29-1	TRBD1	CSAGFGQGHGYTF
many	TRBV7-9	.	CASSPSGANVLTF
many	TRBV5-6	.	CASSLQGRETQYF
many	TRBV5-1	TRBD2	CASSWTGTSHNEQFF
.	TRBV25-1	.	CAGSEWGTGAFF
many	TRBV5-1	.	CASSPFWIGLNTGELFF
.	TRBV5-6	.	CASSPLQRTWGARSPLHF
few	TRBV7-6	.	CASSFVLVPYNEQFF
.	TRBV7-8	.	CTSSLAVFHGTEAFF
.	TRBV4-3	.	CASSQHSYQPQHF
many	TRBV20-1	TRBD2	CSAPAGLAGAEQYF
.	TRBV6-2/TRBV6-3	TRBD1	CASRPGTGVKTQYF
.	TRBV20-1	.	CSASRPSGGNEQFF
medium-sized	TRBV12-3/TRBV12-4	.	CASSLRGINTGELFF
.	TRBV20-1	.	CSASHPSGGNQPQHF
many	TRBV7-6	.	CASSLGYIGNTGELFF
.	TRBV20-1	.	CSARRATGAWADTQYF
many	TRBV12-3/TRBV12-4	.	CASSWGRGAGNTIYF
many	TRBV2	.	CASSRGGSDTQCF
.	TRBV5-6	TRBD1	CARSPLQRTGGGGSPLHF
.	TRBV7-2	.	CASSRYWDMGGETQYF
many	TRBV9	TRBD2	CASSYSPPAGVFNEQFF
many	TRBV12-3/TRBV12-4	TRBD1	CASSLTGTLTEAFF
few	TRBV6-1	TRBD2	CASRVAGGSYEQYF
.	TRBV6-5	TRBD1	CASSYSGTGVSTEAFF
many	TRBV20-1	TRBD1	CSARKTGIRSGANVLTF
few	TRBV6-4	TRBD2	CASSDPSGGYNEQFF
few	TRBV28	TRBD1	CSSGTGMNTEALF